This paragraph covers one T cell receptor beta chain sequence. TCRdb's table, derived via immunoSEQ multiplex PCR, lists solely in-frame clones and lacks some. The repertoire holds 190,000 or so clones, with 90% to 95% as singletons. The data stem from a study of control samples from healthy donors and cancer patients. Looked up from germline, CDR1 is MGHRA and CDR2 is YSYEKL. This CDR3 has 17 amino acids. J lost 2 bases, V lost 3 bases, and 6 bases had no gene match. Specimen: blood. The sequence was collected from a man between 18 and 29 years old in good health. This sequence joins TRBV4-1 and TRBJ1-6, with 8 bases identical to TRBD1. CDR3 sequence reads: CASSHGQGDTYNSPLHF. The DNA of the CDR3 is TGCGCCAGCAGCCACGGACAGGGAGATACCTATAATTCACCCCTCCACTTT.